These T cell receptor beta chains were read from a single sample in a study of T-cell reconstitution after alpha-beta-depleted transplantation in children. In TCRdb, the PCR reads were re-called with MiXCR into one record per CDR3 protein. The table records approximately 300,000 distinct CDR3 sequences, roughly 9.1% of them present only once. Sequencing was performed on PBMCs, taken before TCRalphabeta/CD19-depleted stem cell transplant. These receptors originate from a boy younger than two with acute myeloid leukemia, due to receive a stem cell transplant. The CDR3 runs from the conserved cysteine through the conserved F or W. D genes are given only for firm matches. Not every row has a clone size; where given, it reads once, few, many or a size class.

j_gene | d_gene | abundance | v_gene | len | CDR3aa | CDR3nt
TRBJ2-3 | - | few | TRBV6-5 | 16 | CASSYVPSESSDTQYF | TGTGCCAGCAGTTACGTGCCTAGCGAGTCATCAGATACGCAGTATTTT
TRBJ2-1 | - | many | TRBV25-1 | 16 | CASSDGGLSSYNEQFF | TGTGCCAGCAGTGACGGGGGCCTTAGCTCCTACAATGAGCAGTTCTTC
TRBJ2-3 | TRBD2 | - | TRBV5-1 | 15 | CASSLRGGAPDTQYF | TGCGCCAGCAGCTTGCGCGGGGGGGCCCCAGATACGCAGTATTTT
TRBJ2-7 | - | many | TRBV10-3 | 15 | CAISESPSSSYEQYF | TGTGCCATCAGTGAGTCGCCTAGTTCATCCTACGAGCAGTACTTC
TRBJ2-1 | - | many | TRBV11-1 | 12 | CASSSKRTEQFF | TGTGCCAGCAGCTCCAAGCGGACTGAGCAGTTCTTC
TRBJ1-1 | - | - | TRBV20-1 | 15 | CSARDGTRVFTEAFF | TGCAGTGCTAGAGATGGAACAAGAGTCTTCACTGAAGCTTTCTTT
TRBJ2-5 | - | many | TRBV20-1 | 12 | CSVWIAEETQYF | TGCAGTGTTTGGATAGCGGAAGAGACCCAGTACTTC
TRBJ1-4 | TRBD1 | many | TRBV28 | 16 | CASSSSGTGRNEKLFF | TGTGCCAGCAGTTCGTCCGGGACAGGGCGTAATGAAAAACTGTTTTTT
TRBJ2-5 | - | many | TRBV7-3 | 15 | CASSLTPQSQETQYF | TGTGCCAGCAGCTTAACGCCCCAGTCCCAAGAGACCCAGTACTTC
TRBJ2-2 | - | many | TRBV15 | 13 | CATRGAGAGELFF | TGTGCCACCAGGGGGGCTGGGGCCGGGGAGCTGTTTTTT
TRBJ2-5 | - | many | TRBV6-5 | 11 | CASREEETQYF | TGTGCCAGCAGGGAGGAGGAGACCCAGTACTTC
TRBJ1-6 | - | many | TRBV5-1 | 16 | CASRRTGSSYNSPLHF | TGCGCCAGCAGACGAACAGGGAGCTCCTATAATTCACCCCTCCACTTT
TRBJ2-6 | - | few | TRBV6-2/TRBV6-3 | 20 | CASIVRGTRPNLTGANVLTF | TGTGCCAGCATCGTCCGGGGGACACGACCGAACCTGACTGGGGCCAACGTCCTGACTTTC
TRBJ1-1 | - | many | TRBV18 | 17 | CASSPQLNRDWSTEAFF | TGTGCCAGCTCACCTCAGCTAAATAGGGACTGGTCCACTGAAGCTTTCTTT
TRBJ1-3 | - | few | TRBV14 | 14 | CASSKQGTGNTIYF | TGTGCCAGCAGCAAACAGGGAACTGGAAACACCATATATTTT
TRBJ1-1 | - | many | TRBV7-2 | 14 | CASSLALGNTEAFF | TGTGCCAGCAGCTTAGCACTGGGGAACACTGAAGCTTTCTTT
TRBJ2-7 | - | many | TRBV5-1 | 18 | CASSLEWPLQGLPYEQYF | TGCGCCAGCAGCTTGGAGTGGCCCTTACAGGGACTACCCTACGAGCAGTACTTC
TRBJ2-3 | TRBD2 | many | TRBV27 | 15 | CASSLRGGFTDTQYF | TGTGCCAGCAGTTTACGCGGGGGGTTCACAGATACGCAGTATTTT